This TCR beta chain is drawn from a study of shared clonotypes between healthy human individuals (dated by TCRdb to the early 2020s). Some background on the complete study: The cohort included three men and a couple of women between 18 and 49 years of age. For each donor, three plates each were used for CD4 naive and CD4 memory, two plates were used for CD8 naive, and one plate was used for CD8 memory. The study deeply sequenced blood TCR repertoires of about five healthy adults to estimate repertoire size and the extent of clonotype sharing between individuals. To increase sequencing depth and limit assay-specific biases, TCR repertoire library preparation and sequencing were carried out by different laboratories using diverse techniques. Between about 0.8 and 9.5 billion PBMCs per donor were obtained by leukapheresis.

V and J are truncated by 1 base and 6 bases respectively, leaving an intervening sequence of 15 bases. The CDR3 spans 15 residues, from the cysteine through the phenylalanine. The sequence is cut down to CDR3 DNA, 45 bases in frame from base 1. From a lookup of the germline V gene, CDR1 and CDR2 are MDHEN and SYDVKM. Using the deep immunoSEQ assay, TCR CDR3 regions were amplified from genomic DNA by multiplex PCR. Extracted genomic DNA from each cell subset was distributed evenly across all wells of several immunoSEQ 96-well plates, and each plate was treated as a replicate. For sorted subsets, roughly 200 ng genomic DNA, equal to some 30,000 T cell genomes, was loaded into each replicate PCR. The purified libraries were quantified using a Qubit 3.0 fluorometer, sized with a Bioanalyzer 2100, and then quantified again using the KAPA Library Quantification kit. Every immunoSEQ 96-well plate was sequenced on a dedicated single-read 150-cycle Illumina NextSeq 550 flow cell. In the paper's pipeline: The immunoSEQ output contained only junctional sequences without quality scores, so filtering could not match that applied to full-length reads. To assign V/J genes and CDR3, sequences were annotated against IMGT germline references using PyIR, a Python wrapper for IgBLAST v1.9. Reads with weak V/J assignments (E-value above 1e-6), missing CDR3, stop codons, out-of-frame junctions, or ambiguous translated residues were removed. A V3J clonotype was defined by an identical inferred V gene, J gene, and CDR3 amino acid sequence. The percentage overlap between two repertoires was calculated by dividing the number of shared unique clonotypes by the size of the smaller repertoire. RTK rarefaction, the Chao1 estimator, and Recon v2.1 estimates of unobserved clonotypes were used to assess repertoire richness. OLGA was used to compute generation probabilities for all TCRbeta clonotypes that the gDNA method yielded from a few donors. TCRdb provides this immuneACCESS table in a form limited to in-frame rearrangements. Some clones are lacking; in checked studies, under half of them reflect an unresolved V gene, and why the rest are absent is not known. V and J calls and clone size are as listed in that table; D and trimming were resolved from the DNA. This sample holds 950,000 to 1,100,000 clones; about 75% were observed only once. The ten largest clones capture around 1.5% of the sample.

Donors were healthy HIV-negative adults with no recently reported acute infections or vaccinations. Every donor was a Caucasian adult residing in Nashville, Tennessee, USA. CD4+ T cells were enriched through magnetic negative selection, after which naive cells were positively selected on CD45RA and the remaining negative fraction served as the memory subset. Blood was obtained by leukapheresis, after which PBMCs were separated by Ficoll-Histopaque density gradient centrifugation and cryopreserved in liquid nitrogen vapor phase. Analytical flow cytometry was used to check the purity and quantity of each magnetically sorted T cell population. From each sorted fraction, genomic DNA was isolated and quantified by UV absorbance on a Nanodrop 2000c. The paper's findings and limits, for the study overall: Sampling was restricted to blood, and TCR repertoires in tissue are likely to differ from TCR repertoires in blood. Roughly 5.2% of naive CD4, 3.5% of naive CD8, approximately 2.2% of memory CD4, and about 0.4% of memory CD8 clonotypes were shared across several donors. Naive subsets generally had larger estimated clonotype richness than memory subsets. Because the study included a small number of donors, the genetic and exposure-history diversity represented was limited. Based on pairwise subsampling, the degree of clonotype sharing among donors was expected to be affected by sequencing depth. Compared with non-shared clonotypes, the clonotypes found in all four sorted-subset donors had higher generation probabilities. Even with the large sequencing depth, rarefaction of the sorted-subset datasets indicated that sequencing was incomplete.

Turning to this clone: Its antigen is not yet known. No base qualities exist here, and no much larger clone lies one base off it.

The V and J genes are TRBV28 and TRBJ1-1; the D gene is perhaps TRBD1, from 6 matching bases. Input material: memory CD4+ T cells sorted from blood. What this sample's cell subset or site label stands for: CD45RA-negative fraction. This TCR was sampled from a man aged 18 to 29 in good health. The DNA is TGTGCCAGCAGTTTATCCCCCAGGGGTCTCCCTGAAGCTTTCTTT. This yields the protein CASSLSPRGLPEAFF.